The source of this TCR beta chain is a study of somatic mutations in cytotoxic T cells in rheumatoid arthritis. This CDR3 has 14 residues. J lost 6 bases, V lost 4 bases, and 5 bases had no gene match. CDR1 and CDR2 from the germline V gene are MDHEN and SYDVKM. TCRdb's table, derived via immunoSEQ multiplex PCR, lists solely in-frame clones and lacks some. The sample includes about 19,000 clones, approximately 75% of them seen just once. The sample consisted of CD8+ T cells sorted from blood. The genes are TRBV28 and TRBJ2-4, with TRBD1 identical over 8 bases. The sequence was collected from an adult with rheumatoid arthritis. CDR3 sequence reads: CASSWRTGINIQYF. CDR3 DNA sequence: TGTGCCAGCAGTTGGCGGACAGGGATAAACATTCAGTACTTC.